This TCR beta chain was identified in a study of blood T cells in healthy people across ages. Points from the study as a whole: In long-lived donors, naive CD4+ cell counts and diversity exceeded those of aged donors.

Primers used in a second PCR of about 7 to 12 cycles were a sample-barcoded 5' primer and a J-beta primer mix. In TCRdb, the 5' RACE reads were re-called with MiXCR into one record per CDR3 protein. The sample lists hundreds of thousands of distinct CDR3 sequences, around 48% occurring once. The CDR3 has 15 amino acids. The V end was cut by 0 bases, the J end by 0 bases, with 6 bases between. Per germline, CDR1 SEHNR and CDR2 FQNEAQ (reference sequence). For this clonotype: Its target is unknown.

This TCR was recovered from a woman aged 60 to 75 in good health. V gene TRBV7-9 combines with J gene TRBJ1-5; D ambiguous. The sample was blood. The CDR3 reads CASSLAGISNQPQHF. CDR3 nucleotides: TGTGCCAGCAGCTTAGCGGGTATTAGCAATCAGCCCCAGCATTTT.